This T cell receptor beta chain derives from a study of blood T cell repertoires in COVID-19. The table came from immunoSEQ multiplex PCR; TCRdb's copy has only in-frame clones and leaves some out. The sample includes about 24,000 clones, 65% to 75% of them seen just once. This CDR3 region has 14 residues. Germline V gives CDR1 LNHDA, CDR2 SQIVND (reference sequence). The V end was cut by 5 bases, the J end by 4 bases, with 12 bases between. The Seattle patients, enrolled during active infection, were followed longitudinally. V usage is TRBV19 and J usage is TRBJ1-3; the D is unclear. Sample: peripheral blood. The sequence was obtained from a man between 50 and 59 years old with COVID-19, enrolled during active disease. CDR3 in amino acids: CASSFGSSGNTIYF. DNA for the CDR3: TGTGCCAGTAGTTTCGGGAGTTCCGGAAACACCATATATTTT.